The 30 T cell receptor beta chains in this list originate from one sample, sequenced in a study of T cell repertoires in cytomegalovirus infection. MiXCR, applied by TCRdb to the reads, yields one record per CDR3 protein. The sample lists fewer than 950,000 distinct CDR3 sequences, less than 35% occurring once. These receptors' antigens are unknown. Sequenced here: cultured CD8+ T cells from PBMCs, sampled from culture after CMV antigen stimulation. All receptors derive from a human donor in good health (CMV status not recorded). Some clones in this sample may be carry-over from other donors' samples.

This clonotype was picked up a small number of times. This chain joins TRBV4-3 and TRBJ2-2, with 11 bases that match TRBD1. The CDR3 sequence is 17 residues long. Trimming at V came to 0 bases and at J to 4 bases, leaving 4 bases not matched to a gene. Germline-derived CDR1 and CDR2 are LGHNA and YSLEER. This chain's CDR3 is CASSQDFGTGGTGELFF. The CDR3 DNA follows: TGCGCCAGCAGCCAAGATTTCGGGACAGGGGGCACCGGGGAGCTGTTTTTT.

The chain uses TRBV29-1 and TRBJ1-2; D might be TRBD1 (5 bases). Trimming removed 2 bases at V and 3 bases at J, with 13 bases between. The CDR3 spans 14 residues. The germline V gene has CDR1 SQVTM and CDR2 ANQGSEA. The CDR3 protein is CSVETGRPDYGYTF. The CDR3 nucleotides read TGCAGCGTTGAAACAGGCCGGCCTGACTATGGCTACACCTTC.

The chain has TRBV2 and TRBJ2-5, with D hard to call. V lost 8 bases, J lost 1 base, and 23 bases lay in between. Per the germline V gene, CDR1 is SNHLY and CDR2 is FYNNEI. This CDR3 is 17 amino acids long. CDR3 sequence: CASGPMGPTLLQETQYF. The CDR3 DNA sequence: TGTGCCAGCGGCCCCATGGGCCCGACCCTCCTCCAAGAGACCCAGTACTTC.

Comment on this clonotype: At one end, the junction sequence differs from germline, possibly due to a read error. J is TRBJ2-5 and V is TRBV7-7; 9 nucleotides agree with TRBD1. CDR1 and CDR2 (germline): SSHAT, FNYEAQ (reference sequence). This CDR3 is 16 amino acids long. The CDR3 sequence: CASSLGGQGEGKTQYF. The CDR3 nucleotides read TGTGCTAGCAGCTTGGGGGGACAGGGTGAAGGGAAGACCCAGTACTTC.

This clonotype was found a few times. The V and J genes are TRBV15 and TRBJ1-1; no clear D. Germline values: CDR1 LNHNV, CDR2 YYDKDF (reference sequence). V gave up 0 bases and J gave up 4 bases, with 6 bases separating them. This CDR3 has 13 residues. This chain's CDR3 is CATSRDRATEAFF. The CDR3 DNA reads as TGTGCCACCAGCAGAGATAGGGCCACTGAAGCTTTCTTT.

A word on this clonotype: With a much larger clone just one base away, this may be a read error. The chain links TRBV7-2 to TRBJ2-2; D remains unclear. CDR1 is SGHTA and CDR2 is FQGNSA in the germline V gene. The CDR3 is 14 residues long. Trimming removed 3 bases from V and 6 bases from J, with 11 bases in between. The CDR3 region has the DNA TGTGCCAGCAGCTTGGACCACTACGCCGGGGAGCTGTTTTTT. Protein sequence: CASSLDHYAGELFF.

V gene TRBV12-3 or TRBV12-4 combines with J gene TRBJ1-5; D possibly corresponds to TRBD1 (6 bases). The germline V and J ends were trimmed by 6 bases and 1 base, with 16 bases remaining between them. This CDR3 has 16 residues. The CDR3 nucleotides read TGTGCCAGCAGCCCCGCCAGGGGCCCAAGCAATCAGCCCCAGCATTTT. Translated: CASSPARGPSNQPQHF.

This clonotype was seen more than once but under ten times. The CDR3 nucleotides read TGCGCCAGCAGCCAAGATGGAACCGGGGAGCTGTTTTTT. Amino acids: CASSQDGTGELFF. The chain uses TRBV4-1 and TRBJ2-2; D not certain. The CDR3 runs 13 residues. V was pared by 0 bases and J by 5 bases, with 4 bases between. Germline CDR1 is MGHRA and CDR2 is YSYEKL.

This clonotype was counted between two and nine times. The genes are TRBV6-5 and TRBJ1-2; D not certain. In germline, CDR1 is MNHEY, CDR2 SVGAGI. V gave up 0 bases and J gave up 8 bases, with 10 bases separating them. This CDR3 comprises 13 residues. The CDR3 reads CASSYSIWSGYTF. CDR3 bases: TGTGCCAGCAGTTACTCGATATGGTCGGGCTACACCTTC.

This chain links TRBV7-9 with TRBJ1-2; 7 positions match TRBD1. The V and J ends lost 4 bases and 6 bases, in that order; junction bases with no gene match: 5. Germline CDR1 reads SEHNR; CDR2 reads FQNEAQ (reference sequence). This CDR3 has 13 amino acids. Here the CDR3 DNA reads TGTGCCAGCAGCTCGACAGGGTCGGATGGCTACACCTTC. Its protein product is CASSSTGSDGYTF.

The CDR3 coding sequence is TGTGCCAGCAGCCAAGATTCAGGGCCCAGAAGCAATCAGCCCCAGCATTTT. Encoded protein: CASSQDSGPRSNQPQHF. V and J are TRBV4-2 and TRBJ1-5, with a weak D call TRBD1 (5 bases). The CDR3 length is 17 residues. Germline CDR1 LGHNA, CDR2 YNFKEQ. Trimming took 0 bases from V and 1 from J, leaving 13 bases between them.

This clonotype has only a few counts. This chain uses TRBV20-1 with TRBJ2-2; D not certain. CDR1 is DFQATT, CDR2 SNEGSKA, per germline (reference sequence). The V end was cut by 6 bases, the J end by 1 base, with 9 bases between. The CDR3 loop spans 13 amino acids. The CDR3 loop is CSASSGNTGELFF. CDR3 in DNA: TGCAGTGCCAGTTCAGGGAACACCGGGGAGCTGTTTTTT.

The genes are TRBV6-2 or TRBV6-3 and TRBJ2-1; D might be TRBD2 (6 bases). Between the trimmed V and J ends, which lost 7 bases and 4 bases, there was a span of 17 bases. Germline values: CDR1 MNHEY, CDR2 SVGEGT. The CDR3 is 15 residues long. The CDR3 region is CASKRAGSSYNEQFF. In nucleotides, the CDR3 is TGTGCCAGCAAAAGGGCGGGGAGTTCTTACAATGAGCAGTTCTTC.

This clonotype was observed at least ten times. The V gene is TRBV6-5, the J gene TRBJ1-6; D is undetermined. The CDR3 has 14 amino acids. The germline V and J ends were trimmed by 0 bases and 8 bases, with 8 bases remaining between them. Germline V gives CDR1 MNHEY, CDR2 SVGAGI. CDR3 loop: CASSYSRVDSPLHF. CDR3 DNA sequence: TGTGCCAGCAGTTACTCTCGGGTGGATTCACCCCTCCACTTT.

This clonotype was detected ten times or more. The V gene is TRBV6-2 or TRBV6-3, the J gene TRBJ2-3; 10 bases line up with TRBD2. J gave up 6 bases and V 6 bases, and 21 bases lay outside the gene matches. The CDR3 has 19 residues. Germline values: CDR1 MNHEY, CDR2 SVGEGT. CDR3 nucleotides: TGTGCCAGCAGCCCACCCTCCATTTGGACTAGCGGACTTGATGATACGCAGTATTTT. Residues: CASSPPSIWTSGLDDTQYF.

The V gene is TRBV6-6, the J gene TRBJ2-1; no firm D call. This CDR3 region has 14 residues. CDR1 is MNHNY and CDR2 is SVGAGI in the germline V gene (reference sequence). V was shortened by 6 bases and J by 7 bases, with 16 bases between the two germline ends. The CDR3 here is CASSPVSEANEQFF. The CDR3 region has the DNA TGTGCCAGCAGCCCTGTGAGCGAGGCTAATGAGCAGTTCTTC.

This clonotype has only a few counts. The chain links TRBV2 to TRBJ1-1; TRBD1 matches at 9 bases. CDR1 is SNHLY and CDR2 is FYNNEI in the germline V gene. The CDR3 runs to 12 residues. V trimming: 9 bases; J trimming: 5 bases; junction bases outside the gene matches: 4. The CDR3 protein is CARGQGRTEAFF. CDR3 nucleotide sequence: TGTGCCAGAGGACAGGGGAGAACTGAAGCTTTCTTT.

This clonotype came up a few times. The chain carries TRBV7-9 and TRBJ1-5, with D uncertain. V lost 5 bases and J 4 bases, leaving 12 bases between the germline ends. Germline CDR1 reads SEHNR; CDR2 reads FQNEAQ (reference sequence). The CDR3 is made up of 14 amino acids. CDR3 region: CASSPGSINQPQHF. CDR3 sequence (DNA): TGTGCCAGCAGCCCCGGGTCTATTAATCAGCCCCAGCATTTT. Supplemented by reference TRBV7-9 and TRBJ1-5, the full variable domain reads DTGVSQNPRHKITKRGQNVTFRCDPISEHNRLYWYRQTLGQGPEFLTYFQNEAQLEKSRLLSDRFSAERPKGSFSTLEIQRTEQGDSAMYLCASSPGSINQPQHFGDGTRLSIL.

On this clonotype: A much more abundant neighbour one base away suggests this may be a read error. No conserved phenylalanine or tryptophan is present at the end of the CDR3, so a read error is the likely explanation. This chain joins TRBV7-6 and TRBJ2-7; D tentatively reads TRBD1 or TRBD2 (5 bases each). This CDR3 comprises 13 residues. From germline, CDR1 is SGHVS and CDR2 FNYEAQ. V was pared by 4 bases and J by 6 bases, with 13 bases between. The CDR3 sequence: CASSSGPAGEQYY. Written as DNA, the CDR3 is TGTGCCAGCAGCTCGGGACCCGCGGGCGAGCAGTACTAC.

V and J are TRBV9 and TRBJ2-1; either TRBD1 or TRBD2 may fit D (6 bases each). The germline gives CDR1 SGDLS, CDR2 YYNGEE. The CDR3 totals 12 residues. Trimming pared 2 bases from V and 9 bases from J, leaving 9 bases between. The chain's CDR3 is CASSVGGGEQFF. The CDR3 DNA reads as TGTGCCAGCAGCGTGGGGGGCGGTGAGCAGTTCTTC. Full variable domain (outside the CDR3, taken from reference TRBV9 and TRBJ2-1): DSGVTQTPKHLITATGQRVTLRCSPRSGDLSVYWYQQSLDQGLQFLIQYYNGEERAKGNILERFSAQQFPDLHSELNLSSLELGDSALYFCASSVGGGEQFFGPGTRLTVL.

In its sample, this clonotype was seen a few times. The chain carries TRBV6-2 or TRBV6-3 and TRBJ2-1; D uncertain. This CDR3 spans 13 amino acids. V dropped 5 bases and J dropped 4 bases, with 9 bases sitting between them. Germline V gives CDR1 MNHEY, CDR2 SVGEGT. The CDR3 reads CASSNQEYNEQFF. CDR3 bases: TGTGCCAGCAGTAACCAGGAGTACAATGAGCAGTTCTTC.

As concerns this clonotype: A much more abundant neighbour one base away suggests this may be a read error. The CDR3 nucleotides are TGTGTCAGCAGCTTAAAGGGCCAGCAAGAGACCCAGTACTTC. Protein: CVSSLKGQQETQYF. This rearrangement joins TRBV7-2 to TRBJ2-5; D is uncertain. The CDR3 totals 14 residues. CDR1 and CDR2 (germline): SGHTA, FQGNSA.

This clonotype occurred a few times. A much more abundant neighbour one base away suggests this may be a read error. The V gene is TRBV7-2, the J gene TRBJ1-6, with D possibly TRBD1 on 6 matching bases. The ends were cut back, 1 base at V and 1 base at J, with 17 bases in the middle. The CDR3 has 19 residues. Per germline, CDR1 SGHTA and CDR2 FQGNSA. The CDR3 is CASSLGFGGRGSYNSPLHF. In DNA, the CDR3 is TGTGCCAGCAGCTTAGGTTTCGGGGGGCGGGGTTCCTATAATTCACCCCTCCACTTT.

The chain couples TRBV3-1 to TRBJ1-1, with D unclear. This CDR3 comprises 15 residues. The V gene lost 0 bases and the J gene lost 0 bases, with 8 bases spanning the gap. Germline V gene lookup returns CDR1 LGHDT and CDR2 YNNKEL (reference sequence). The CDR3 region has the DNA TGTGCCAGCAGCCAAGATTTCGGTATGAACACTGAAGCTTTCTTT. It yields the protein CASSQDFGMNTEAFF.

This chain uses TRBV10-3 with TRBJ1-4; D is undetermined. CDR1 and CDR2 (germline): ENHRY, SYGVKD. V was shortened by 8 bases and J by 5 bases, with 6 bases between the two germline ends. This CDR3 spans 11 amino acids. CDR3 in amino acids: CAIGENEKLFF. The CDR3, as DNA: TGTGCCATCGGGGAGAATGAAAAACTGTTTTTT.

The genes are TRBV5-6 and TRBJ2-7, with D perhaps given as TRBD1 or TRBD2 (5 bases each). Trimming stripped 4 bases from V and 5 bases from J, with 10 bases between. This CDR3 contains 12 residues. CDR1 SGHDT and CDR2 YYEEEE come from the germline V gene. Written as DNA, the CDR3 is TGTGCCAGCAGCGACGGGGCTCACGAGCAGTACGTC. Protein product: CASSDGAHEQYV.

This clonotype was picked up a small number of times. This sequence joins TRBV4-1 and TRBJ1-1; no reliable D call. The CDR3 consists of 15 residues. Trimming took 2 bases from V and 0 from J, leaving 10 bases between them. CDR1 is MGHRA and CDR2 is YSYEKL in the germline V gene. The DNA of the CDR3 is TGCGCCAGCAGCCAAAACACAGCGATGAACACTGAAGCTTTCTTT. Translation gives CASSQNTAMNTEAFF.

The V call is TRBV5-4, the J call TRBJ2-5; TRBD1 agrees at 9 bases. Trimming cost V 1 base and J 2 bases; bases outside gene matches: 12. This CDR3 is 18 amino acids long. The germline CDR1 and CDR2 sequences are SGHNT and YYREEE (reference sequence). DNA for the CDR3: TGTGCCAGCAGCTTGCGGGGACAGGGCGGTAGAAGACAAGAGACCCAGTACTTC. Residues: CASSLRGQGGRRQETQYF.

The rearrangement links TRBV6-2 or TRBV6-3 to TRBJ1-2; the D gene is possibly TRBD1 (5 bases). In germline, CDR1 is MNHEY, CDR2 SVGEGT. The V gene lost 0 bases and the J gene lost 4 bases, with 12 bases spanning the gap. The length of the CDR3 is 15 residues. The CDR3 is CASSYSGGAVYGYTF. The DNA for the CDR3 is TGTGCCAGCAGTTACTCGGGAGGGGCTGTCTATGGCTACACCTTC.

The chain joins TRBV10-2 to TRBJ2-2; 7 bases are a match to TRBD2. The CDR3 runs 15 residues. With 3 bases clipped from V and 5 bases from J, the junction kept 6 bases outside the gene matches. CDR1 is WSHSY, CDR2 SAAADI, per germline. CDR3 sequence (DNA): TGCGCCAGCAGTGATGGGGGAGGGGAAACCGGGGAGCTGTTTTTT. Its protein product is CASSDGGGETGELFF.